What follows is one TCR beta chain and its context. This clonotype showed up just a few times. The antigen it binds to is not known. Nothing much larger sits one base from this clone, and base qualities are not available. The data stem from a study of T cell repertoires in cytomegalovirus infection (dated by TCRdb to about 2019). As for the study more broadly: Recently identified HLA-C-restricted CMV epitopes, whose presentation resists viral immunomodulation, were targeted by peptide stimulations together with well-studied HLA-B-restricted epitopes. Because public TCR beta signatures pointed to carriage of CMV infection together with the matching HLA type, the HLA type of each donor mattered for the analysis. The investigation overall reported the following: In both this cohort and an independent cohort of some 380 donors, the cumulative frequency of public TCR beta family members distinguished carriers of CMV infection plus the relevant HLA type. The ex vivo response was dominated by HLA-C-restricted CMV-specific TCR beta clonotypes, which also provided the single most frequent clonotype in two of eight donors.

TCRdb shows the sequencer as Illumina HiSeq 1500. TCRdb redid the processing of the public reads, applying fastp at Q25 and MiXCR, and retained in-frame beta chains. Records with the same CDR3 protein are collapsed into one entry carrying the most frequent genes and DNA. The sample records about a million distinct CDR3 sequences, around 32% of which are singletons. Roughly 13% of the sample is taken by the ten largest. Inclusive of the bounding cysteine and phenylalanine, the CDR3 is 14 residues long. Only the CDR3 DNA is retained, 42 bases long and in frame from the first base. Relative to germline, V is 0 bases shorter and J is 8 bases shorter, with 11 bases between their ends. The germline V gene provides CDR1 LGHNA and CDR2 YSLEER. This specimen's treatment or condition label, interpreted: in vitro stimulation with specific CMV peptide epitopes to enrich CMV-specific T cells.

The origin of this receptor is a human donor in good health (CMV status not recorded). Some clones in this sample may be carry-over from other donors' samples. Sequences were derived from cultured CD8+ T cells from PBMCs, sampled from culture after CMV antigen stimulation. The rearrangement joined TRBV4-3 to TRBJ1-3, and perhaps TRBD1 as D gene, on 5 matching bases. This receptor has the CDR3 CASSQDLGEDTIYF. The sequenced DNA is TGCGCCAGCAGCCAAGATTTAGGGGAGGACACCATATATTTT.